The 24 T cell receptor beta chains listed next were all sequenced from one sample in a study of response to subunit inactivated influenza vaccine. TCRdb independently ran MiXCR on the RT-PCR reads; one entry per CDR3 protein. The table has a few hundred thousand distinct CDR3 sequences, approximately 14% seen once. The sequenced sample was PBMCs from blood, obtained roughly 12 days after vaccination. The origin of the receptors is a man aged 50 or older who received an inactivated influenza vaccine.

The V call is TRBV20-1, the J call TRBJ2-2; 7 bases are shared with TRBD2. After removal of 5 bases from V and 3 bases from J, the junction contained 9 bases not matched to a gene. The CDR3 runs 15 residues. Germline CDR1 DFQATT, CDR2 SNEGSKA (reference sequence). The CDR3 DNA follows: TGCAGTGCTCAGCGAGCGGGAAGGGACACCGGGGAGCTGTTTTTT. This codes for CSAQRAGRDTGELFF.

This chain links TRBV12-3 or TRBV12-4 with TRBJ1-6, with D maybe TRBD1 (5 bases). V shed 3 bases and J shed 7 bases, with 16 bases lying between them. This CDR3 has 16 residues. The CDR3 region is CASSLAQRGRNSPLHF. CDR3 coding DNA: TGTGCCAGCAGTTTGGCCCAAAGGGGCCGGAATTCACCCCTCCACTTT.

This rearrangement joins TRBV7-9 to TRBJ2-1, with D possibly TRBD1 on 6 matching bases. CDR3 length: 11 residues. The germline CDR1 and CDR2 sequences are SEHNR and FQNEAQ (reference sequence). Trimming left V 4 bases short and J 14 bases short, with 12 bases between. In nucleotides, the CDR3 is TGTGCCAGCAGCTCCCCTGCAGGGGAGTTCTTC. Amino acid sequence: CASSSPAGEFF.

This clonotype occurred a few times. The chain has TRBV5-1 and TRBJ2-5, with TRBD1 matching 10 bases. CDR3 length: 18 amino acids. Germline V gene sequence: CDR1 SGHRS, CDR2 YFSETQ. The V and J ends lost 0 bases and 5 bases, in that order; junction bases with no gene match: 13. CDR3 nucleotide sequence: TGCGCCAGCAGCTTGGGTCGGGACAGGGGATCAATGATGGAGACCCAGTACTTC. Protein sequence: CASSLGRDRGSMMETQYF.

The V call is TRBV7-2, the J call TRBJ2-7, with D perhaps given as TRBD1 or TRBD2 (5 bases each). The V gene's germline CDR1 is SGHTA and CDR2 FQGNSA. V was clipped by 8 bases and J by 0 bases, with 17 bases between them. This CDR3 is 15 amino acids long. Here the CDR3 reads CASVTGTWSSYEQYF. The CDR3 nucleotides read TGTGCCAGCGTTACCGGGACCTGGAGCTCCTACGAGCAGTACTTC.

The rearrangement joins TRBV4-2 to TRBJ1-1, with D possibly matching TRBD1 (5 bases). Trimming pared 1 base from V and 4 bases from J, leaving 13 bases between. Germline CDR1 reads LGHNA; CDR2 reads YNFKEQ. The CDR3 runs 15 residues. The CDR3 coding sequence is TGTGCCAGCAGCCAAGTTGAGCGACAGACCACTGAAGCTTTCTTT. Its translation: CASSQVERQTTEAFF.

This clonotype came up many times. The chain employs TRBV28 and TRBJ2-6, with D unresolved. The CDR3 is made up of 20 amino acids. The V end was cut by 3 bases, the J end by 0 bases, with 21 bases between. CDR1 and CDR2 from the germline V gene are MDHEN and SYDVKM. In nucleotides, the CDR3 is TGTGCCAGCAGTTTCGTCGGGCAGTTTGTAGGACCCTCTGGGGCCAACGTCCTGACTTTC. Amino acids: CASSFVGQFVGPSGANVLTF. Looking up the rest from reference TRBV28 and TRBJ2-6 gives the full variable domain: DVKVTQSSRYLVKRTGEKVFLECVQDMDHENMFWYRQDPGLGLRLIYFSYDVKMKEKGDIPEGYSVSREKKERFSLILESASTNQTSMYLCASSFVGQFVGPSGANVLTFGAGSRLTVL.

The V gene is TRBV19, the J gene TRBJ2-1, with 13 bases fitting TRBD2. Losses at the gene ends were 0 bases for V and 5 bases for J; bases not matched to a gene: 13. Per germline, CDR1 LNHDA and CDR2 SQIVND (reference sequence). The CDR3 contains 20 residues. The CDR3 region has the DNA TGTGCCAGTAGTATAGATGGGCCGGGACTAGCGGGGACCACTAACAATGAGCAGTTCTTC. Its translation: CASSIDGPGLAGTTNNEQFF.

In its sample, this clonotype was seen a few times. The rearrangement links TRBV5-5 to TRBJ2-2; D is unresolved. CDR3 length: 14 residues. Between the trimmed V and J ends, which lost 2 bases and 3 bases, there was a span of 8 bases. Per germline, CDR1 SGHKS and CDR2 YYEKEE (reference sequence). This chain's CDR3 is CASSFLIDTGELFF. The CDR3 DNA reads TGTGCCAGCAGCTTCCTGATAGACACCGGGGAGCTGTTTTTT.

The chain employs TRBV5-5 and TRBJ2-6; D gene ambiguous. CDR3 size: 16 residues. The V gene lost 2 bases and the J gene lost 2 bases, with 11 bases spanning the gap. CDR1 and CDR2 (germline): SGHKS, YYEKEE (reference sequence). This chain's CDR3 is CASSFQWRTGANVLTF. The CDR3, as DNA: TGTGCCAGCAGCTTCCAGTGGCGCACTGGGGCCAACGTCCTGACTTTC.

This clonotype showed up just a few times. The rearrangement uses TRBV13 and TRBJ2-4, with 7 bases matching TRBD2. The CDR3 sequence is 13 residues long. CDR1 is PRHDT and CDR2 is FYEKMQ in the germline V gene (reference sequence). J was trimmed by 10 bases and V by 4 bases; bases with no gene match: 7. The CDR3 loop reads CASSSWGEGIQYF. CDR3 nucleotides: TGTGCCAGCAGCTCCTGGGGGGAGGGGATTCAGTACTTC.

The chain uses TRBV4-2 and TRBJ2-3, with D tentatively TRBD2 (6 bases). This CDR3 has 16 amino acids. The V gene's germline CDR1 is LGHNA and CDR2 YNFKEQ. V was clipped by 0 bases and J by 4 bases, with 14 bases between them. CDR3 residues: CASSQDYTSPPDTQYF. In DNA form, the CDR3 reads TGTGCCAGCAGCCAAGATTATACTAGCCCCCCAGATACGCAGTATTTT.

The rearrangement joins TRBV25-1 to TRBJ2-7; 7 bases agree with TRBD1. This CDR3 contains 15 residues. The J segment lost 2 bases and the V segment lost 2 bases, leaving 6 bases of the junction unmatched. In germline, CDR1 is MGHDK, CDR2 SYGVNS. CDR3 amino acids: CASSETAGGPYEQYF. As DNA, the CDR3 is TGTGCCAGCAGTGAAACCGCAGGGGGACCCTACGAGCAGTACTTC.

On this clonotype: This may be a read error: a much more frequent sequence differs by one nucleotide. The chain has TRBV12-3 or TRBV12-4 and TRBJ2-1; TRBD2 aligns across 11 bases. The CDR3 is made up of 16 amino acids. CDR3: CASSPDSASGRNVQFF. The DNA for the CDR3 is TGTGCCAGCAGCCCCGACTCTGCTAGCGGGAGGAATGTGCAGTTCTTC.

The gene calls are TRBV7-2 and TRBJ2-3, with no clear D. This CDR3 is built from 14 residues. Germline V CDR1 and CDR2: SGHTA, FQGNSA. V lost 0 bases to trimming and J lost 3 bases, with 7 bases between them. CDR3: CASSLARPTDTQYF. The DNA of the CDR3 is TGTGCCAGCAGCTTAGCCCGACCGACAGATACGCAGTATTTT. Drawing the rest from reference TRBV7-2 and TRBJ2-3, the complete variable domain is GAGVSQSPSNKVTEKGKDVELRCDPISGHTALYWYRQSLGQGLEFLIYFQGNSAPDKSGLPSDRFSAERTGGSVSTLTIQRTQQEDSAVYLCASSLARPTDTQYFGPGTRLTVL.

The CDR3 protein is CASSRVLLPYNEQFF. CDR3 sequence (DNA): TGTGCCAGCAGCCGTGTCCTACTACCATACAATGAGCAGTTCTTC. V is TRBV12-3 or TRBV12-4 and J is TRBJ2-1; D is ambiguous. The CDR3 loop spans 15 amino acids. Between the trimmed V and J ends, which lost 6 bases and 4 bases, there was a span of 16 bases.

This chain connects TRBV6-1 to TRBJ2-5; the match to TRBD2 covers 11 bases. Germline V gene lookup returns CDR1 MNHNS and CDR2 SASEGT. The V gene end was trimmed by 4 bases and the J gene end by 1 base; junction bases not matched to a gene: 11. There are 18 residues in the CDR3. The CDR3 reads CASSVGQRLAGPQETQYF. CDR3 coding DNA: TGTGCCAGCAGTGTGGGACAGCGACTAGCGGGACCCCAAGAGACCCAGTACTTC.

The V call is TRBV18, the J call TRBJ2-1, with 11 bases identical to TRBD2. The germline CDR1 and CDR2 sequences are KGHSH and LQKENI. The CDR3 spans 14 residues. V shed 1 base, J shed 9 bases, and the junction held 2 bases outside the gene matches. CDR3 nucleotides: TGTGCCAGCTCACCACTAGCGGGAGGGCGTGAGCAGTTCTTC. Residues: CASSPLAGGREQFF.

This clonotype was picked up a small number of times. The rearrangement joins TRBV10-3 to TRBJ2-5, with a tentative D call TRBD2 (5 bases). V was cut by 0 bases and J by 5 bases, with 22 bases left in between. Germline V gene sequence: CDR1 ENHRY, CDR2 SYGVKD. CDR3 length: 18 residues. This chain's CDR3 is CAISESKLEKHVGETQYF. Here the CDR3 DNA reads TGTGCCATCAGTGAGTCGAAACTAGAAAAACACGTCGGTGAGACCCAGTACTTC.

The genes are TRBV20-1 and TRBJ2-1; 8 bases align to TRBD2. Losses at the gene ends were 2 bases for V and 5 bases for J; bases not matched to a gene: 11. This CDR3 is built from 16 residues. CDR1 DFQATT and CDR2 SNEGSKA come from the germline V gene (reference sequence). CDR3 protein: CSARPPAGGGHNEQFF. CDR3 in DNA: TGCAGTGCTAGACCCCCGGCGGGGGGCGGGCACAATGAGCAGTTCTTC.

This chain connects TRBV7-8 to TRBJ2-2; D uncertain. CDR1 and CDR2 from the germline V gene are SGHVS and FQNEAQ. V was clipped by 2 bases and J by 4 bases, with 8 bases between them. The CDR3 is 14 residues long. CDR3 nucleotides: TGTGCCAGCAGCTTAATAGGGCCCACCGGGGAGCTGTTTTTT. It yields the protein CASSLIGPTGELFF.

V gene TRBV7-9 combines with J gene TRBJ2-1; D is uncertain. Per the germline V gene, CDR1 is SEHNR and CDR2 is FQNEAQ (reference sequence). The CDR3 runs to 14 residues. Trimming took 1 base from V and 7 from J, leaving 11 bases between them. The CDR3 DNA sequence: TGTGCCAGCAGCTTAGGGACCCCTGAGAATGAGCAGTTCTTC. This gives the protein CASSLGTPENEQFF.

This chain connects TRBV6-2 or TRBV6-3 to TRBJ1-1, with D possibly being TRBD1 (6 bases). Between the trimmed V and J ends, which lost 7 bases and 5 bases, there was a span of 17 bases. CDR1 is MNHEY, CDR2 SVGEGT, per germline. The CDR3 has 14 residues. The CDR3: CASTLTGLGTEAFF. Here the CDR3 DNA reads TGTGCCAGCACCCTGACAGGTCTCGGGACTGAAGCTTTCTTT.

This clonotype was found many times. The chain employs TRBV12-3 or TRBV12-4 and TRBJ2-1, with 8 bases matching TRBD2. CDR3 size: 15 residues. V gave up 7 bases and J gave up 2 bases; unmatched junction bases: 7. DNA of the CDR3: TGTGCCAGCACCCCGAGCGGGAGTACCTACAATGAGCAGTTCTTC. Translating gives CASTPSGSTYNEQFF.